This T cell receptor beta chain was sequenced for a study of radiation and T cells in renal cell carcinoma (TCRdb year 2020). With regard to the full study: Samples came from a clinical trial, in which primary renal cell carcinomas received 15 Gy stereotactic body radiation therapy followed by nephrectomy 4 weeks later. In total, almost 55 samples, comprising 26 tumors and around 27 peripheral blood samples, were subjected to TCR beta sequencing. A total of roughly 4 million unique CDR3 nucleotide sequences, encoding 2,658,974 unique CDR3 amino acid sequences, were found across all 50 or so samples.

According to the study, the label for this sample's time point signals: baseline pretreatment blood. The treatment or condition tag for this specimen amounts to: 15 Gy SBRT to primary tumor, nephrectomy 4 weeks later. To track tumor-enriched clonotypes, serial peripheral blood was sampled from radiation-treated patients at baseline and at 2 weeks and 4 weeks after SBRT. Every patient had renal cell carcinoma of clear cell pathology. The QIAamp DNA Blood Mini Kit (Qiagen) was used to prepare genomic DNA for TCR sequencing. Samples were included in the analyses only if all quality control checks were passed. Note on this clone: The antigen it binds to is not known. No quality values exist for individual bases; no much larger clone is one base distant.

Following the manufacturer's recommendations, the immunoSEQ kit was used to generate TCR beta libraries from genomic DNA. To prepare libraries, a first multiplex PCR with proprietary primers was run, followed by a second PCR that added unique barcodes, and a bead cleanup was done after each round. Each sample batch included a kit-provided positive control reaction and a negative control reaction. The final libraries underwent checking on an Agilent 4200 TapeStation D1000 ScreenTape, volumetric pooling, and quantification by qPCR. An Illumina NextSeq500 fitted with a MidOutput 150-cycle cartridge performed the sequencing, running 156 Read1 cycles and 15 Index1 cycles with the kit's custom primers. The pooled library was loaded at 0.75 to 1 pM, and approximately 20% PhiX control was spiked in. As for the authors' bioinformatics: Vendor-processed data were analyzed in R, and a clonotype was defined as all T cells sharing the same CDR3 nucleotide sequence. For clone abundance analyses, frequencies were normalized to the 10,000 most abundant clones in each sample. Public T cell clones, averaging fewer than five per sample, were removed before analysis. Tumor-enriched clonotypes and baseline blood-enriched clonotypes were defined as those with an abundance difference of at least 32-fold between compartments. A beta-binomial differential abundance model was applied to find clonotypes that expanded or contracted between blood time points. Tumor-blood repertoire similarity was measured with the Baroni-Urbani and Buser coefficient, and group comparisons used two-tailed Wilcoxon tests in R. TCRdb carries this immuneACCESS record with in-frame sequences only. Its versions omit some clonotypes, under half of them owing to an unresolved V gene in the studies checked, with the rest unexplained. That table supplies the V and J calls and clone size; D and trimming were determined from the DNA. The sample includes roughly 150,000 clones, with around 89% observed a single time. The ten largest make up 4.1% of the sample.

The CDR3 runs 12 residues from the cysteine to the phenylalanine. Left in the record is the CDR3 DNA by itself, 36 bases read in frame from the first base. Trimming costs V 10 bases and J 4 bases, and their ends lie 14 bases apart. Looking up the germline V gene yields CDR1 MDHEN and CDR2 SYDVKM. The research as a whole found: Because the trial had a single-armed design, the trial could not examine how radiation dose or scheduling affected the TCR repertoire. Because pretreatment tumor biopsies were not available, the study could not determine whether clonotypes were already present within the tumor at baseline. Tracking of blood repertoire dynamics stopped at approximately 4 weeks after treatment, with no follow-up past that point. In blood, the top tumor clonotypes increased between baseline and 2 weeks post-radiation and then shrank by 4 weeks, which suggests that tumor-resident clones expanded only transiently.

The sample here was blood, taken from a patient whose treatment included radiotherapy and nephrectomy. Rearrangement joined TRBV28 to TRBJ2-7, and possibly TRBD2, on 5 matching bases. The TCR was taken from a woman in her seventies with renal cell carcinoma. DNA sequence: TGTGCCACCGGCCCTACTAGGTACGAGCAGTACTTC. It specifies CATGPTRYEQYF.